Reported below is one TCR beta chain. Its antigen is undetermined. PCR amplification relied on 60 Vbeta primers (plus 13 Jbeta primers). In the authors' methods: As a later analysis found, there were 60 million to 90 million unique TCR beta chains, of which roughly 11 million were shared. Sequencing used immunoSEQ multiplex PCR; TCRdb keeps in-frame clones, though not all of them. V, J and clone size were drawn from that table, and D and trimming were deduced from the DNA. The sample has roughly 65,000 clones; roughly 78% are singletons. The data stem from a study of cytomegalovirus exposure and HLA in healthy donors. Looking at the study overall: Clustering assigned approximately 78% of the roughly 370 genotyped donors to the Caucasian-associated ancestry cluster.

Findings and caveats of the study: In a later analysis, several top co-occurrence clusters appeared linked to parvovirus B19, influenza, CMV and Epstein-Barr virus.

The clonotype was recovered from a woman aged 25-40 years in good health and CMV-seronegative. Sequences were obtained from PBMCs.

CDR3 loop: CASSVGGDWTDTQYF. The CDR3 nucleotides read TGTGCCAGCAGCGTCGGGGGGGATTGGACAGATACGCAGTATTTT. The chain joins TRBV13 to TRBJ2-3, with 8 nucleotides matching TRBD2. Germline V lookup: CDR1 PRHDT, CDR2 FYEKMQ (reference sequence). V lost 5 bases to trimming and J lost 3 bases; unmatched junction nucleotides: 7. The CDR3 loop spans 15 amino acids.